The clone carrying this T cell receptor beta chain has just a few counts. Its antigen is undetermined. TCRdb used MiXCR to reprocess the reads, holding one entry per CDR3 protein. Counted here are more than 250,000 distinct CDR3 sequences, more than 20% occurring once; the ten biggest clones make up about an eighth. Germline V CDR1 and CDR2: MNHEY, SVGEGT. This CDR3 region has 15 residues. V gave up 2 bases and J gave up 9 bases, with 17 bases separating them. This entry is derived from a study of T cell repertoires in cytomegalovirus infection. Sample: cultured PBMCs, taken from culture after CMV antigen stimulation. This receptor was obtained from a human donor in good health (CMV status not recorded). Some clones in this sample may be carry-over from other donors' samples. The V gene is TRBV6-2 or TRBV6-3, the J gene TRBJ2-1, with unresolved D. CDR3 in amino acids: CASSYNSAKGSEQFF. The CDR3 coding sequence is TGTGCCAGCAGTTACAACTCGGCCAAAGGAAGTGAGCAGTTCTTC.